The clone carrying this T cell receptor (beta chain) came up many times. Its antigen is unidentified. CDR1 and CDR2 (germline): SGHRS, YFSETQ. The CDR3 length is 14 residues. V dropped 4 bases and J dropped 7 bases, with 17 bases sitting between them. TCRdb re-analysed the 5' RACE reads in MiXCR, keeping a single row per CDR3 protein. The table has some 140,000 distinct CDR3 sequences, about 7% seen once. This sample was included in a study of CD8 T cells in ankylosing spondylitis. Study-wide results and limits: The authors reported significant enrichment of disease-linked clones in matched ankylosing spondylitis synovial fluid.

Sequencing input: blood, either unsorted or a sorted T cell fraction (not recorded which). The receptor comes from a female donor with ankylosing spondylitis or in good health (not recorded which). The chain has TRBV5-1 and TRBJ2-5; the D gene is possibly TRBD2 (5 bases). The CDR3 reads CASSPGLAERTQYF. The CDR3 bases are TGCGCCAGCAGCCCCGGACTGGCAGAGAGGACCCAGTACTTC.